This TCR beta chain was sequenced for a study of T-cell memory formation after mild COVID-19 (dated by TCRdb to the early 2020s). Background for the entire study: Most TCR sequence clusters were specific to one of the two donors. T-cell clones expanding and contracting after mild COVID-19 in a couple of donors were tracked by longitudinal TCRalpha and TCRbeta repertoire sequencing. Two young, previously healthy adult volunteers made up the cohort, one male and one female. General conclusions and limits of the study: Some responding clones were found in pre-infection memory, which suggests that pre-existing cross-reactive memory T cells took part in the SARS-CoV-2 response. Only a couple of mild cases were covered in the study, and larger cohorts including severe cases with pre-infection samples were considered necessary. Clones that contracted from day 15 to 85 showed balanced CD4/CD8 phenotypes, whereas a second wave of clones that expanded from day 15 to 37 leaned towards CD4+. Contracting CD4+ clones were found mainly in CM and EM memory subsets, while CD8+ clones were enriched in EMRA. SARS-CoV-2 specificity was not confirmed for the second-wave clones peaking on day 37.

From a lookup of the germline V gene, CDR1 and CDR2 are SGHRS and YFSETQ. The V end gives up 4 bases and the J end 0 bases, leaving 9 bases in the junction not matched to a gene. The CDR3, from cysteine to phenylalanine, totals 17 residues. The entry retains the CDR3 DNA only, 51 bases that are in frame from base 1. This clonotype was picked up a small number of times. Its recognized antigen is unknown. Base-call qualities are not available, and no considerably larger clone is one nucleotide away. Sequenced using an Illumina NovaSeq 6000. Using 5'RACE with constant-segment primers, TCRalpha and TCRbeta cDNA libraries were constructed, with sample barcodes and unique molecular identifiers added in the process. RNA was extracted from every sample with Trizol reagent. The libraries were amplified in two PCR steps, and the second step added a second sample barcode and Illumina TruSeq adapters. Libraries were sequenced on an Illumina NovaSeq with 2 x 150 bp paired-end reads. In the original analysis: Reads were demultiplexed and collapsed into UMI-guided consensus sequences with migec v1.2.7. Using mixcr v2.1.11, UMI consensuses were aligned to TRA and TRB V and J templates and then assembled into clonotypes. A clonotype was counted as expanded or contracted only when both edgeR and NoisET called the clonotype significant, with the noise models trained on biological replicates. For edgeR calls, the cutoffs were a false discovery rate-adjusted p below 0.01 and a log2 fold-change threshold of 1. As an exploratory analysis of dynamics, max-normalized trajectories of the 1000 most abundant clonotypes were examined with PCA combined with hierarchical clustering. Separately sequenced CD4+ and CD8+ repertoires were used to assign a CD4 or CD8 phenotype to each responding clone. TCRdb reran the public reads through fastp at Q25 and MiXCR, keeping productive beta chains. Here each entry gathers all rows of one CDR3 protein and keeps the most common genes and DNA. The V and J calls reflect TCRdb's pipeline rather than the authors' work. Recorded for this sample are around 340,000 distinct CDR3 sequences; over 20% of them occurred a single time. The ten largest clonotypes hold around 13% of the sample.

PBMCs were isolated by Ficoll-Paque density gradient centrifugation. This chain is built from TRBV5-1 and TRBJ2-2, with 7 bases in between that match TRBD1. Sequencing input: PBMCs or a T cell subset sorted from them (not recorded which). This sequence originates from an adult woman who had mild COVID-19 (a few samples of this study predate the infection). The sample titles of this study are shuffled in the database, so cell type and time point are left out; the donor was told from shared clones. The DNA is as follows: TGCGCCAGCAGCCTAGGAACAGGGGCAGCGAACACCGGGGAGCTGTTTTTT. It translates as CASSLGTGAANTGELFF.